The following is a T cell receptor beta chain sequence with its context. What it binds is unknown. The record originates from a study of cytomegalovirus exposure and HLA in healthy donors. The study drew the donors from its approximately 120-subject validation cohort, separate from the roughly 700-subject first cohort. The study's findings and limits: Cytomegalovirus-associated status was assigned to fewer than 200 TCR beta chains.

The method was immunoSEQ multiplex PCR; TCRdb's version includes in-frame clones alone and lacks a portion of them. The sample has roughly 300,000 clones; 87% are singletons. The CDR3 extends over 12 amino acids. V lost 5 bases to trimming and J lost 4 bases, with 7 bases between them. The germline V gene encodes CDR1 MDHEN and CDR2 SYDVKM. The receptor's source is a woman aged 25 to 39 in good health and CMV-seropositive. Source material: PBMCs. The chain has TRBV28 and TRBJ2-3; tentative D call: TRBD1 (5 bases). The CDR3 here is CASSTTADTQYF. The CDR3 DNA sequence: TGTGCCAGCAGTACGACAGCAGATACGCAGTATTTT. The complete variable domain, with remaining parts taken from reference TRBV28 and TRBJ2-3, reads DVKVTQSSRYLVKRTGEKVFLECVQDMDHENMFWYRQDPGLGLRLIYFSYDVKMKEKGDIPEGYSVSREKKERFSLILESASTNQTSMYLCASSTTADTQYFGPGTRLTVL.